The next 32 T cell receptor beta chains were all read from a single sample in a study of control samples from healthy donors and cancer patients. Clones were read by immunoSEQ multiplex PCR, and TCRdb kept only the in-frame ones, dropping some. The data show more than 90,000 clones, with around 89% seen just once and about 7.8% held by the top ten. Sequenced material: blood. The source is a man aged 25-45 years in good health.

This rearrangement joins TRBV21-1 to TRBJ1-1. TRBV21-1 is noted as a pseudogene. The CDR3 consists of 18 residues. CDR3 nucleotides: TGTGCCAGCAGCCTTCCTCTAGGCGGGGGAGAGAGTGTAACTGAAGCTTTCTTT. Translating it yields CASSLPLGGGESVTEAFF.

The CDR3 DNA is TGTGCCAGCAGTTCCCAGGGGGCGCTTGTGGCCCAGCAGTACTTC. Its translation is CASSSQGALVAQQYF. The rearrangement joins TRBV6-2 or TRBV6-3 to TRBJ2-7; 8 positions match TRBD1. Germline-derived CDR1 and CDR2 are MNHEY and SVGEGT. With V trimmed by 4 bases and J by 8 bases, 13 bases remained unmatched. The CDR3 totals 15 residues.

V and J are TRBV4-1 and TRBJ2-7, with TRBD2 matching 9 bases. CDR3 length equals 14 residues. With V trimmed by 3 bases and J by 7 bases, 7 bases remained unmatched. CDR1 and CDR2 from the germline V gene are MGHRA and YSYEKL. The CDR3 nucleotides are TGCGCCAGCAGCCAGGCGGGGGGGCCGGGGGAGCAGTACGTC. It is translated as CASSQAGGPGEQYV.

CDR3 bases: TGTGCCAGCAGTTACTGGGGGAACACCGGGGAGCTGTTTTTT. It yields the protein CASSYWGNTGELFF. The gene calls are TRBV6-2 or TRBV6-3 and TRBJ2-2; D gene ambiguous. CDR1 is MNHEY, CDR2 SVGEGT, per germline. The CDR3 covers 14 residues. Trimming shortened V by 1 base and J by 1 base, and 4 bases separated the two germline ends.

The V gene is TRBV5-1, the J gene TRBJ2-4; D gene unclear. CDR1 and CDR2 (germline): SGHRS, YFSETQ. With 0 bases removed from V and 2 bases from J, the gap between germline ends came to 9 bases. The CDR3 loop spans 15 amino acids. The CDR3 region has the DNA TGCGCCAGCAGCTTGGGGGGATCGACCAAAAACATTCAGTACTTC. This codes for CASSLGGSTKNIQYF.

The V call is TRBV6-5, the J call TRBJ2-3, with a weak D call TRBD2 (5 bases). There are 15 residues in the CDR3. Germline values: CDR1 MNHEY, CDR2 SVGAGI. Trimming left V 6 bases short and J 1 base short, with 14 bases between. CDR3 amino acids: CASSGLAIGTDTQYF. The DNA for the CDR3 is TGTGCCAGCAGCGGACTCGCTATTGGCACAGATACGCAGTATTTT.

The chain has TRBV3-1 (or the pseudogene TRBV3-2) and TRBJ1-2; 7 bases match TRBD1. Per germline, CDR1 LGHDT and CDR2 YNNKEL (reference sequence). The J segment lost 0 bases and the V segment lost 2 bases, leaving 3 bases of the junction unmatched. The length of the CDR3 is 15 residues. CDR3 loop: CASSQTGQTNYGYTF. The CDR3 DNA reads TGTGCCAGCAGCCAAACGGGACAGACTAACTATGGCTACACCTTC.

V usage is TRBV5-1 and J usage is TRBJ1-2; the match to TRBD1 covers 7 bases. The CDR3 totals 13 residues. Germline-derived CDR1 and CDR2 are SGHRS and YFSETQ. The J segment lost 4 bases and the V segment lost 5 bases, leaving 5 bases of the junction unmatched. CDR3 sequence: CASRQGGIYGYTF. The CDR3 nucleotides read TGCGCCAGCAGGCAGGGGGGAATCTATGGCTACACCTTC.

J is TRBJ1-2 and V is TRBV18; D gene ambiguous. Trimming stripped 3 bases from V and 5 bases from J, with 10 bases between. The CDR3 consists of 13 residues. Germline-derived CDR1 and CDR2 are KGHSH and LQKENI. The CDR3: CASSPTADYGYTF. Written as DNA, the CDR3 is TGTGCCAGCTCACCTACAGCCGATTATGGCTACACCTTC.

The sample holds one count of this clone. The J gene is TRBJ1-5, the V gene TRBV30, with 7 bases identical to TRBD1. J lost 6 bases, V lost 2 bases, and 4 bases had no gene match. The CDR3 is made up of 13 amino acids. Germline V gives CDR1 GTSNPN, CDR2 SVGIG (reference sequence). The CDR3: CAWSQKGAQPQHF. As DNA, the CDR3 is TGTGCCTGGAGTCAGAAGGGGGCTCAGCCCCAGCATTTT.

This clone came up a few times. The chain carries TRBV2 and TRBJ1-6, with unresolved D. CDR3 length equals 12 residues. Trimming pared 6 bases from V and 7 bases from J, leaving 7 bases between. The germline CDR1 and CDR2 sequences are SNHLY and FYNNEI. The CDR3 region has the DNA TGTGCCAGCAGGGGGAGGAATTCACCCCTCCACTTT. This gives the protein CASRGRNSPLHF.

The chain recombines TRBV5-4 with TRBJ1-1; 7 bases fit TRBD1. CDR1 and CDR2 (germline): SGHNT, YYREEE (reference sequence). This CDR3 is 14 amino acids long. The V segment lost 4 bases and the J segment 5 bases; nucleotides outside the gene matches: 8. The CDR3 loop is CASSPDRFTTEAFF. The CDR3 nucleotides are TGTGCCAGCAGCCCGGACAGGTTCACGACTGAAGCTTTCTTT.

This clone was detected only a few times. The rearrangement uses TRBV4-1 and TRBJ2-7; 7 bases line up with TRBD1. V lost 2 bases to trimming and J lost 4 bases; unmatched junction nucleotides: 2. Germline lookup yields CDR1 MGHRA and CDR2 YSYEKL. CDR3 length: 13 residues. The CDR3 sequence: CASSQKQGYEQYF. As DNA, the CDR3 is TGCGCCAGCAGCCAAAAACAGGGGTACGAGCAGTACTTC.

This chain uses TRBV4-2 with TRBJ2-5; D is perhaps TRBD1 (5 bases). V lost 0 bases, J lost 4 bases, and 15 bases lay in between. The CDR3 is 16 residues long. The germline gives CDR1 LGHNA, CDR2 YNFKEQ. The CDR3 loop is CASSQDPQGSAETQYF. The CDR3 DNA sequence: TGTGCCAGCAGCCAAGATCCTCAGGGATCCGCAGAGACCCAGTACTTC.

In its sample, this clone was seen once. The CDR3 here is CASSYFGKMYEQYF. CDR3 nucleotides: TGTGCCAGCAGTTACTTCGGGAAAATGTACGAGCAGTACTTC. The gene calls are TRBV6-5 and TRBJ2-7; maybe TRBD2 (5 bases). This CDR3 spans 14 amino acids. V lost 1 base and J lost 4, with 11 bases in between. Germline V CDR1 and CDR2: MNHEY, SVGAGI.

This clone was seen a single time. This CDR3 reads CSVGHFNEKLFF. The CDR3, as DNA: TGCAGCGTTGGACACTTTAATGAAAAACTGTTTTTT. The J gene is TRBJ1-4, the V gene TRBV29-1, with no clear D. CDR1 is SQVTM and CDR2 is ANQGSEA in the germline V gene. With 4 bases removed from V and 4 bases from J, the gap between germline ends came to 7 bases. The CDR3 length is 12 residues.

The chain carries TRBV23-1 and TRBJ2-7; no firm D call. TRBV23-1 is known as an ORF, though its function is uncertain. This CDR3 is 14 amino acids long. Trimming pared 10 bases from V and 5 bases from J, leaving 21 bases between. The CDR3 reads CANKRRMLPDEQYF. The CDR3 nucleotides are TGCGCCAACAAAAGGCGTATGCTCCCTGACGAGCAGTACTTC.

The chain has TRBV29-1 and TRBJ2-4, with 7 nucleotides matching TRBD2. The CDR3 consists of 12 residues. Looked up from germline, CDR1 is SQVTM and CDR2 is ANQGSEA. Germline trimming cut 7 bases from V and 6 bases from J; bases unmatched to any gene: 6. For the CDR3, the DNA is TGCAGCGCTGGGGGGGACCGAAACATTCAGTACTTC. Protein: CSAGGDRNIQYF.

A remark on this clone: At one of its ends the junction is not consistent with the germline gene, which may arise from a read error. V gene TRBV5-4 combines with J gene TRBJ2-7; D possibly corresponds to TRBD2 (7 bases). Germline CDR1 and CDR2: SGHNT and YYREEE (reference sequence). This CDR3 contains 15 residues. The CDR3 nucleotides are TGTGCCAGCTGCTTGGGAGGGGGGAGGTATGGGGAGCAGTACTTC. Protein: CASCLGGGRYGEQYF. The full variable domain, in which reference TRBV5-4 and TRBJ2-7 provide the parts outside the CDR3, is ETGVTQSPTHLIKTRGQQVTLRCSSQSGHNTVSWYQQALGQGPQFIFQYYREEENGRGNFPPRFSGLQFPNYSSELNVNALELDDSALYLCASCLGGGRYGEQYFGPGTRLTVT.

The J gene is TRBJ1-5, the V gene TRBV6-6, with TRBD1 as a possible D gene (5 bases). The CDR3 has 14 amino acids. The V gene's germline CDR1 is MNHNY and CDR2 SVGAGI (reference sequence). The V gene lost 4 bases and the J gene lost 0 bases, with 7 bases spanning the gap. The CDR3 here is CASSLTDSNQPQHF. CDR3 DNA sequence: TGTGCCAGCAGTTTGACAGATAGCAATCAGCCCCAGCATTTT.

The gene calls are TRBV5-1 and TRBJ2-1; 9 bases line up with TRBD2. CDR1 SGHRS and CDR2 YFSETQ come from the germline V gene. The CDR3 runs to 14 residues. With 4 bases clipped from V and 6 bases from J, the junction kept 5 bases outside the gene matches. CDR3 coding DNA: TGCGCCAGCAGCCCCCCGACTAGCGGCAATGAGCAGTTCTTC. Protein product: CASSPPTSGNEQFF.

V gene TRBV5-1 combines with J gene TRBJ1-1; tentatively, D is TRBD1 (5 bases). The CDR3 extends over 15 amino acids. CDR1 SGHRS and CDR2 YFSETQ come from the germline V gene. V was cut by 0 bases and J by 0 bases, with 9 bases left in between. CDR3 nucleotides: TGCGCCAGCAGCTTGGTTCCAGGGATGAACACTGAAGCTTTCTTT. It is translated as CASSLVPGMNTEAFF.

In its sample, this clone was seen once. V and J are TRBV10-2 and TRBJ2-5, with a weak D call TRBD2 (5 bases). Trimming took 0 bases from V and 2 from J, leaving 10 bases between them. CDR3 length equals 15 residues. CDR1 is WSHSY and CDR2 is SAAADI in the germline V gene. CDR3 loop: CASSESVTGQETQYF. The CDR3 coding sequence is TGCGCCAGCAGTGAGTCAGTGACGGGGCAAGAGACCCAGTACTTC.

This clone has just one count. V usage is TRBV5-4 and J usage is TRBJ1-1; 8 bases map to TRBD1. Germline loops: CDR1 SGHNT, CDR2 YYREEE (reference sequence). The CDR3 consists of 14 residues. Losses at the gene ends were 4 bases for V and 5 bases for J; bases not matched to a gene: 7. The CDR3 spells CASSRENRGTEAFF. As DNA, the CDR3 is TGTGCCAGCAGCAGAGAGAACAGGGGGACTGAAGCTTTCTTT.

CDR3 sequence: CATSRGLIHPYEQYF. Here the CDR3 DNA reads TGTGCCACCAGCAGAGGACTCATTCACCCCTACGAGCAGTACTTC. V gene TRBV15 combines with J gene TRBJ2-7, with D uncertain. This CDR3 is 15 amino acids long. Looked up from germline, CDR1 is LNHNV and CDR2 is YYDKDF (reference sequence). V lost 1 base and J lost 2, with 12 bases in between.

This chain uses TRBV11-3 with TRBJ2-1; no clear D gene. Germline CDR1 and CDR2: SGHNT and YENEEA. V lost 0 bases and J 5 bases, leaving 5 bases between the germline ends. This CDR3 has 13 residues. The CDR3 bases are TGTGCCAGCAGCTTAGATGTTCACAATGAGCAGTTCTTC. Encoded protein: CASSLDVHNEQFF.

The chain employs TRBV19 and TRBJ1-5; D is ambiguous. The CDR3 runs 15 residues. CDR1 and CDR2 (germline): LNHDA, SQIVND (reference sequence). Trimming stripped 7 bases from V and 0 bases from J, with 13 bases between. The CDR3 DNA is TGTGCCAGTAATTACGCCCGATATAGCAATCAGCCCCAGCATTTT. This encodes CASNYARYSNQPQHF.

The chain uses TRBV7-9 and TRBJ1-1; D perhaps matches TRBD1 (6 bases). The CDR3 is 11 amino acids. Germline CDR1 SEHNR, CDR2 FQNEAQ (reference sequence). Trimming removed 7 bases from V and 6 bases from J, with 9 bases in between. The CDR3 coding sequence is TGTGCCAGCACGGGGGGGCCTGAAGCTTTCTTT. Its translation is CASTGGPEAFF.

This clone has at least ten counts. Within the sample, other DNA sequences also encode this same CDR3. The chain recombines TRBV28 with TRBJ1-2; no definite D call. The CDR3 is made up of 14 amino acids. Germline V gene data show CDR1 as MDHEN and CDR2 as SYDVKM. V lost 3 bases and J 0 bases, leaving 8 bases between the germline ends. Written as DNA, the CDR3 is TGTGCCAGCAGTTTCGGGAGCGCTAACTATGGCTACACCTTC. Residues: CASSFGSANYGYTF.

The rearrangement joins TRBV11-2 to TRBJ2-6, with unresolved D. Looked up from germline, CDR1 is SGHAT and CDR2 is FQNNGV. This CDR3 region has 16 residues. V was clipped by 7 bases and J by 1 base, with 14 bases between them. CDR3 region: CASTARATSGANVLTF. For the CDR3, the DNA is TGTGCCAGCACCGCAAGGGCTACGTCTGGGGCCAACGTCCTGACTTTC.

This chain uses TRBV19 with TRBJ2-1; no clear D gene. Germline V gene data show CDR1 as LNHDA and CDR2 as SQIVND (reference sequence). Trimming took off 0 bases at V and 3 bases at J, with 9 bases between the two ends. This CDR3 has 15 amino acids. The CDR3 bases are TGTGCCAGTAGTATAGAGGGATCATACTACAATGAGCAGTTCTTC. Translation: CASSIEGSYYNEQFF. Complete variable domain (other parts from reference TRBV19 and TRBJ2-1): DGGITQSPKYLFRKEGQNVTLSCEQNLNHDAMYWYRQDPGQGLRLIYYSQIVNDFQKGDIAEGYSVSREKKESFPLTVTSAQKNPTAFYLCASSIEGSYYNEQFFGPGTRLTVL.

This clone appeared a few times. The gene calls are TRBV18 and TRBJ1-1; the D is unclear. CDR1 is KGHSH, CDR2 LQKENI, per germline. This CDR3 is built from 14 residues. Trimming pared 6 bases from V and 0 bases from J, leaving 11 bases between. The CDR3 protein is CASSPSHLNTEAFF. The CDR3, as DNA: TGTGCCAGCTCCCCTAGTCACTTGAACACTGAAGCTTTCTTT.